One sample yielded the 10 T cell receptor beta chains listed below, sequenced in a study of blood T cell repertoires in COVID-19. Clones were sequenced by immunoSEQ multiplex PCR, and TCRdb holds only the in-frame ones, with some missing. The sample shows about 170,000 clones, about 88% of them seen only once. Sequencing was performed on peripheral blood. The receptors were sampled from a woman older than 75 with COVID-19, enrolled during active disease.

The chain employs TRBV14 and TRBJ2-7; 8 nucleotides match TRBD2. Looked up from germline, CDR1 is SGHDN and CDR2 is FVKESK. The V segment lost 2 bases and the J segment 1 base; nucleotides outside the gene matches: 4. This CDR3 spans 15 amino acids. This chain's CDR3 is CASSQTSGYSYEQYF. The CDR3 nucleotides are TGTGCCAGCAGCCAAACTAGCGGATATTCCTACGAGCAGTACTTC.

Here the CDR3 reads CAISELGLAGSNTGELFF. CDR3 bases: TGTGCCATCAGTGAGTTGGGGCTAGCGGGGTCGAACACCGGGGAGCTGTTTTTT. The J gene is TRBJ2-2, the V gene TRBV10-3; TRBD2 aligns across 9 bases. The germline gives CDR1 ENHRY, CDR2 SYGVKD. After removal of 1 base from V and 0 bases from J, the junction contained 6 bases not matched to a gene. This CDR3 is 18 amino acids long.

This clone was picked up a small number of times. This rearrangement joins TRBV11-3 to TRBJ2-2; D call uncertain. V lost 5 bases and J lost 0, with 7 bases in between. The germline V gene has CDR1 SGHNT and CDR2 YENEEA. There are 14 residues in the CDR3. DNA for the CDR3: TGTGCCAGCAGCCGCCACACGAACACCGGGGAGCTGTTTTTT. Translating it yields CASSRHTNTGELFF.

The chain combines TRBV6-5 with TRBJ1-5; D gene unclear. The CDR3 totals 14 residues. V lost 7 bases to trimming and J lost 1 base, with 11 bases between them. The germline CDR1 and CDR2 sequences are MNHEY and SVGAGI. CDR3 DNA: TGTGCCAGCAAAGAAGGAGGGAGCAATCAGCCCCAGCATTTT. Residues: CASKEGGSNQPQHF.

This chain links TRBV7-2 with TRBJ2-7, with 11 positions matching TRBD2. From germline, CDR1 is SGHTA and CDR2 FQGNSA. The CDR3 length is 16 residues. The V segment lost 5 bases and the J segment 1 base; nucleotides outside the gene matches: 7. The CDR3 DNA follows: TGTGCCAGCAGCGTCACTAGCGGGAGTCAATCCTACGAGCAGTACTTC. This codes for CASSVTSGSQSYEQYF.

V usage is TRBV6-2 or TRBV6-3 and J usage is TRBJ2-7; 7 nucleotides match TRBD2. CDR1 and CDR2 (germline): MNHEY, SVGEGT. The junction had 10 bases not matched to a gene; V was cut back by 1 base and J by 7 bases. The CDR3 contains 15 residues. CDR3 DNA sequence: TGTGCCAGCAGTTACTACATGACTAGCCTCAGGGAGCAGTACTTC. Amino acids: CASSYYMTSLREQYF.

This sequence joins TRBV20-1 and TRBJ2-1; the match to TRBD2 covers 12 bases. Germline CDR1 DFQATT, CDR2 SNEGSKA (reference sequence). The CDR3 consists of 11 residues. The J segment lost 15 bases and the V segment lost 2 bases, leaving 2 bases of the junction unmatched. CDR3 amino acids: CSARLAGGRFF. The CDR3 DNA is TGCAGTGCTAGACTAGCGGGAGGGCGGTTCTTC.

The chain is built from TRBV28 and TRBJ2-1; 8 bases align to TRBD2. Looked up from germline, CDR1 is MDHEN and CDR2 is SYDVKM. The CDR3 is 17 amino acids. Trimming at V came to 4 bases and at J to 7 bases, leaving 15 bases not matched to a gene. Here the CDR3 reads CASSYYVTGTSKNEQFF. The DNA of the CDR3 is TGTGCCAGCAGTTACTACGTCACCGGGACTAGTAAGAATGAGCAGTTCTTC.

CDR3 loop: CASRLRVGINQPQHF. The CDR3, as DNA: TGTGCCAGCAGACTCAGGGTAGGGATCAATCAGCCCCAGCATTTT. The chain combines TRBV28 with TRBJ1-5, with TRBD1 as a possible D gene (5 bases). Trimming removed 6 bases from V and 3 bases from J, with 15 bases in between. The CDR3 totals 15 residues. Germline values: CDR1 MDHEN, CDR2 SYDVKM.

This clone showed up just once. The chain has TRBV15 and TRBJ1-2; D is perhaps TRBD1 (6 bases). Germline V gives CDR1 LNHNV, CDR2 YYDKDF (reference sequence). CDR3 length equals 15 residues. V was pared by 0 bases and J by 4 bases, with 12 bases between. CDR3 protein: CATSREPGTIYGYTF. As DNA, the CDR3 is TGTGCCACCAGCAGAGAACCCGGGACAATCTATGGCTACACCTTC.